This T cell receptor (beta chain) was identified during a study of T cells in Graves' hyperthyroidism and ophthalmopathy. Background on the study: The initial diagnosis was the point when peripheral blood was collected, ahead of any treatment.

Study-wide points: Before onset, by a median of approximately 5.9 months, the model predicted ophthalmopathy.

Using RNA transcripts as the source, TCR beta CDR3 regions were amplified. The HTBI primer set served for first-round RT-PCR of the TCR CDR3. TCRdb re-derived calls from the multiplex PCR reads in MiXCR, one entry per CDR3 protein. The sample shows more than 300,000 distinct CDR3 sequences, approximately 13% of them seen only once. From approximately 9.5 ml of fresh peripheral blood, PBMCs were isolated. This clonotype showed up many times. Antigen unknown. Germline CDR1 SGHAT, CDR2 FQNNGV. Trimming at V came to 5 bases and at J to 5 bases, leaving 8 bases not matched to a gene. CDR3 length equals 14 residues.

This sequence originates from a woman aged 18-29 years with Graves' hyperthyroidism. The sequenced material came from blood. This chain connects TRBV11-2 to TRBJ1-2; 7 bases align to TRBD1. The CDR3 loop is CASSTPRDRYGYTF. The CDR3 coding sequence is TGTGCCAGCAGCACCCCTCGGGACAGATATGGCTACACCTTC.